This T cell receptor (beta chain) was sequenced for a study of blood T cells in healthy people across ages (dated by TCRdb to between 2014 and 2017). About the investigation overall: In model experiments, roughly one uniquely barcoded TCR beta cDNA molecule per two T cells was captured by template switching. Age-related changes in TCR beta repertoire diversity were measured in the study by deep sequencing normalized with unique cDNA molecular identifiers. Donors were grouped into four age groups: young (average about 15 years), middle-aged (over 35), aged (around 66) and long-lived (around 82). The study analyzed two additional independent replicas of 1 million unique cDNA reads from the same blood draw for two donors, one aged 18 to 30 and one aged 80 or older. The study at large found these results: A strong correlation was found between observed TCR beta diversity and the percentage of naive T cells measured by flow cytometry. Because the CMV infection status of the donors was unknown, age-related changes in expanded clonotypes may potentially have been confounded. The long-lived group showed more naive CD4+ T cells, fewer expanded clones and increased TCR diversity than the aged group, suggesting age selection. Conclusive comparison of naive and antigen-experienced compartments was prevented by the profiling of bulk unsorted PBMCs. Estimates of total diversity from one million sequenced T cells were regarded as lower bounds and underestimates. As age increased, observed TCR beta diversity per million T cells dropped in a roughly linear way, and a significant reduction was already evident by age 40.

The library was generated by 5' RACE. Sequenced on an Illumina HiSeq 2500. A second PCR of roughly 6 to 12 cycles was run with a J-beta primer mix and a sample-barcoded 5' primer. A template-switch 5' adaptor carrying 12 random nucleotides introduced a unique molecular identifier onto each TCR beta cDNA molecule. At least 2.5 million CDR3-containing paired-end reads were obtained from each sample. All of the RNA was converted into first-strand cDNA using the Mint cDNA synthesis kit, with a TRBC-specific oligonucleotide serving as the primer. Following uracil-DNA glycosylase treatment, all cDNA underwent a first 18-cycle PCR with the universal primers M1SS and BC2_uni_R. On the authors' methods: Normalization of each sample was performed by random selection of 1 million high-quality reads, each carrying a distinct molecular identifier. Reads with shared molecular identifiers were discarded instead of being binned into consensus sequences. MiTCR, run with a Q25 quality threshold and the strictest error-elimination algorithm, handled CDR3 identification, clonotype clustering and error correction. Lower-bound total TCR beta diversity was estimated with a nonparametric unseen species model using Euler transformation. Through fastp at Q25 and MiXCR, TCRdb rebuilt clones from the public reads, retaining in-frame beta chains. For every CDR3 protein sequence, its rows merge into one entry that carries the most common genes and DNA. The V and J calls come from TCRdb's annotation, not from the publication. Recorded for this sample are 750,000 to 950,000 distinct CDR3 sequences; 29% of them occurred a single time. Together, the top ten hold 10% of the sample.

This clonotype came up a few times. The antigen it binds to is not known. Base-call qualities are not available, and no considerably larger clone is one nucleotide away. The roughly 39 donors, aged about 6 to 100 years, were systemically healthy Caucasian individuals from Russia. Each donor gave about 9.7 milliliters of peripheral blood, drawn into EDTA-treated Vacutainer tubes. Ficoll-Paque density-gradient centrifugation was used to isolate PBMCs, with at least 7 million per sample. Trizol reagent was used to extract total RNA from PBMCs, with at least 6 micrograms per sample. For every donor, an aliquot of PBMCs went through flow cytometry to measure the percentages of naive CD45RAhigh/CD27high T cells. The same specimen was also included in a second study, on T cells of mothers and their children. From that second study: Nine systemically healthy Caucasian individuals served as donors, namely three mothers together with their six children. cDNA synthesis consumed the entire amount of extracted RNA, loaded at about 1.5 ug RNA in each 15 ul reaction. In the second PCR, the M1S primer added sample barcodes and 2-4 random nucleotides. Over 8.5 million TCR beta CDR3 reads were obtained for each mother, and millions of reads were obtained for each child. Thymic selection similarly shapes TCR recombination output in related and unrelated pairs, with minor effect from inherited differences. Normalized repertoire overlap was always found to be slightly, but never significantly, higher in related mother-child pairs than in unrelated mother-child pairs. Persistent microchimeric T cell clones were not detected, at a sensitivity of approximately 98 clones per million clonotypes. The study used deep NGS to compare TCR beta repertoires of mothers and children, seeking features distinguishing related mother-child pairs from unrelated individuals. The mean age was around 40 +/- 4 years for the mothers and about 12 +/- 4 years for the children. Libraries were sequenced on Illumina HiSeq 2000 with 100+100 nt paired-end reads after adapter ligation with NEBNext reagents. To prevent cross-contamination, the mother and child libraries were prepared one month apart and sequenced in separate runs. For each donor, between roughly 450,000 and 2,200,000 distinct TCR beta clonotypes were identified. Naive TCR beta clonotypes were estimated from low-frequency clonotypes matched to each donor's FACS-determined naive share, without sorting.

This TCR was sampled from a middle-aged woman in good health. Material: blood.

Read as DNA, the sequence is TGCAGTGCTAGAGATTCTAGCGGGGGGAGTACCTACGAGCAGTACTTC. This yields the protein CSARDSSGGSTYEQYF. The rearrangement joined TRBV20-1 to TRBJ2-4, and 11 junction bases match TRBD2. The DNA end favors TRBJ2-7, so the J call may be wrong. The CDR3 has 16 amino acids, counting the end cysteine and phenylalanine. The read is trimmed to its CDR3 DNA, 48 bases read in frame from base 1. The germline V gene (reference sequence) gives CDR1 as DFQATT and CDR2 as SNEGSKA.